This note documents a single T cell receptor beta chain sequence. The method was immunoSEQ multiplex PCR; TCRdb's version includes in-frame clones alone and lacks a portion of them. In the table there are 45,000 or so clones, around 84% of which are singletons. The sample is drawn from a study of T cell clones after liver transplantation. V was clipped by 5 bases and J by 6 bases, with 13 bases between them. This CDR3 has 13 amino acids. Germline CDR1 SGHTA, CDR2 FQGNSA. This TCR was sampled from a human patient who received a liver transplant. Some T cells may be graft donor cells. The sample here was CD4+ T cells from blood, taken 24 months after liver transplant. The chain links TRBV7-2 to TRBJ1-2; no reliable D call. The CDR3 bases are TGTGCCAGCAGCCTCCACTCGACGGATGGCTACACCTTC. Its translation: CASSLHSTDGYTF.